This T cell receptor (beta chain) originates from a study of blood T cells in healthy people across ages. CDR3 length: 15 residues. CDR1 and CDR2 (germline): ENHRY, SYGVKD. Alongside a J-beta primer mix, a sample-barcoded 5' primer served in a second PCR lasting roughly 7 to 11 cycles. Each cDNA molecule carried a tag from a template-switch adaptor that contained 12 random nucleotides. Each sample provided no less than 2.5 million CDR3-containing paired-end reads. MiXCR was run by TCRdb on the 5' RACE reads, yielding one entry per CDR3 protein. The profile shows about 760,000 distinct CDR3 sequences, 25% of them singletons. The same sample was also studied in work on T cells of mothers and their children. From that paper: Mothers and children who were related shared slightly more overlap than unrelated pairs, but not significantly more.

The specimen sequenced was blood. The sequence came from a boy aged 5-17 years in good health. The chain links TRBV10-3 to TRBJ2-5, with a possible D match to TRBD1 (5 bases). The J call may be faulty, since TRBJ2-7 better matches the DNA end. DNA for the CDR3: TGTGCCATCAGTGAAGGCCGCTCAGGGTTAGGCGAGCAGTACTTC. This encodes CAISEGRSGLGEQYF.